Listed below are T cell receptor beta chains from one sample, sequenced in a study of blood T cell repertoires in COVID-19. TCRdb's copy holds only in-frame clones and misses some; the assay was immunoSEQ multiplex PCR. The sample holds about 13,000 clones, approximately 90% seen once. The sequencing input was peripheral blood. The receptors here all came from a human donor in a cohort sampled during active COVID-19. Both conserved end residues are trimmed from each CDR3.

j_call: TRBJ1-3
v_call: TRBV9
cdr3_aa: ASSAGQLISGNTIY

j_call: TRBJ2-1
v_call: TRBV18
cdr3_aa: ASSPPSLALGNEQF

j_call: TRBJ2-3
v_call: TRBV10-3
cdr3_aa: AITPGQGVGVDRNTQY

j_call: TRBJ2-1
v_call: TRBV5-8
cdr3_aa: ASSLEQGAGNEQF

j_call: TRBJ1-1
v_call: TRBV5-6
cdr3_aa: ASSLALGAPGEAF

j_call: TRBJ2-2
v_call: TRBV9
cdr3_aa: ASSLARHGELF

j_call: TRBJ2-3
v_call: TRBV6-2/TRBV6-3
cdr3_aa: ASSSGTSDADTQY

j_call: TRBJ2-4
v_call: TRBV5-5
cdr3_aa: ASSLMDSSKNIQY

j_call: TRBJ2-3
v_call: TRBV11-2
cdr3_aa: ASIPRDTRTDTQY

j_call: TRBJ2-7
v_call: TRBV5-6
cdr3_aa: ASSPIDRDDGEQY

j_call: TRBJ1-5
v_call: TRBV18
cdr3_aa: ASSQQGNQPQH

j_call: TRBJ2-7
v_call: TRBV5-1
cdr3_aa: ASSGPTGYEQY

j_call: TRBJ2-7
v_call: TRBV20-1
cdr3_aa: SAGAAEQY

j_call: TRBJ2-5
v_call: TRBV30
cdr3_aa: AWKTGTGGETQY

j_call: TRBJ2-4
v_call: TRBV5-4
cdr3_aa: ASATQAGGPNIQY

j_call: TRBJ2-3
v_call: TRBV7-9
cdr3_aa: ASRPPSGGSTDTQY

j_call: TRBJ1-1
v_call: TRBV29-1
cdr3_aa: SAAGTGWTEAF

j_call: TRBJ2-2
v_call: TRBV3-1/TRBV3-2
cdr3_aa: ASSQGGHRGTGELF

j_call: TRBJ1-2
v_call: TRBV6-1
cdr3_aa: ASSEFGQGVINGYT

j_call: TRBJ2-7
v_call: TRBV6-5
cdr3_aa: ASQKRTGSYEQY

j_call: TRBJ2-3
v_call: TRBV19
cdr3_aa: ASSIPQEPSTDTQY

j_call: TRBJ1-6
v_call: TRBV30
cdr3_aa: AWKGTGENSPLH

j_call: TRBJ1-4
v_call: TRBV7-9
cdr3_aa: ASSQGQGNEKLF

j_call: TRBJ2-1
v_call: TRBV6-5
cdr3_aa: ASSYQQDREQF

j_call: TRBJ1-3
v_call: TRBV4-3
cdr3_aa: ASSLSGFSGNTIY

j_call: TRBJ2-2
v_call: TRBV2
cdr3_aa: ASSEGPGYTGELF

j_call: TRBJ1-2
v_call: TRBV6-5
cdr3_aa: ASSQGDGYT

j_call: TRBJ2-2
v_call: TRBV7-3
cdr3_aa: ASSPGQGGGELF

j_call: TRBJ1-2
v_call: TRBV29-1
cdr3_aa: SVGDIQGGYT

j_call: TRBJ1-1
v_call: TRBV5-1
cdr3_aa: ASSSDTQNTEAF

j_call: TRBJ2-1
v_call: TRBV18
cdr3_aa: ASSRETASNEQF

j_call: TRBJ2-2
v_call: TRBV2
cdr3_aa: ASKEGANTGELF

j_call: TRBJ1-5
v_call: TRBV19
cdr3_aa: ASSPPGGSNQPQH

j_call: TRBJ1-3
v_call: TRBV7-2
cdr3_aa: ASSLRDRISSGNTIY

j_call: TRBJ1-3
v_call: TRBV29-1
cdr3_aa: SVFGAVNTIY

j_call: TRBJ1-6
v_call: TRBV5-5
cdr3_aa: ASSSQGDSPLH

j_call: TRBJ1-5
v_call: TRBV4-1
cdr3_aa: ASSQSGGYPQPQH

j_call: TRBJ2-2
v_call: TRBV7-9
cdr3_aa: ASSLAGGTGELF

j_call: TRBJ2-7
v_call: TRBV2
cdr3_aa: ASSYTTAPNEQY

j_call: TRBJ2-1
v_call: TRBV6-2/TRBV6-3
cdr3_aa: ASSQGTRGDEQF

j_call: TRBJ1-2
v_call: TRBV5-4
cdr3_aa: ASTGQDNYGYT

j_call: TRBJ2-3
v_call: TRBV19
cdr3_aa: ASSFEGRDTQY

j_call: TRBJ1-2
v_call: TRBV9
cdr3_aa: ASSVVSGGYGYT

j_call: TRBJ2-7
v_call: TRBV11-2
cdr3_aa: ASNLAGGSYEQY

j_call: TRBJ2-4
v_call: TRBV12-5
cdr3_aa: ASGPPSGTGNIQY

j_call: TRBJ2-3
v_call: TRBV3-1/TRBV3-2
cdr3_aa: ASSPLPFTDTQY

j_call: TRBJ1-2
v_call: TRBV25-1
cdr3_aa: ASSEGSGIDGYT

j_call: TRBJ1-5
v_call: TRBV30
cdr3_aa: AWTTPGQREDQPQH